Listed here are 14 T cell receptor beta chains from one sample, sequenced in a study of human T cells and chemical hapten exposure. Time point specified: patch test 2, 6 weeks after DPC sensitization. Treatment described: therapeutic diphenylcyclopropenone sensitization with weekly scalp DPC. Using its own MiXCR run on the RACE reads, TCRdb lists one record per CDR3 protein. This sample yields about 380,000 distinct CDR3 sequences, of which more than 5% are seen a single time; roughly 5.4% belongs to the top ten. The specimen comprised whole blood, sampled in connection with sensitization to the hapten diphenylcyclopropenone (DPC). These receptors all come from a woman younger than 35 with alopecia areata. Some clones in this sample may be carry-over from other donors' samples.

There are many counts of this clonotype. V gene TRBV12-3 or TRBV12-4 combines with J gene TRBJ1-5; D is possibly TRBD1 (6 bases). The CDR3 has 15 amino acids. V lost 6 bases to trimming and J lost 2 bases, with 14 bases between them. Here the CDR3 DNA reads TGTGCCAGCAGCCTTATGGCAGGGGGCAATCAGCCCCAGCATTTT. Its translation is CASSLMAGGNQPQHF.

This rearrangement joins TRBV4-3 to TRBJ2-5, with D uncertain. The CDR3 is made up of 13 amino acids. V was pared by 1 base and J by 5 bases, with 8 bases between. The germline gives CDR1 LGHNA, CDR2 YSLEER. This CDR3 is CASSQVPSETQYF. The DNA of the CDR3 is TGCGCCAGCAGCCAAGTTCCGTCGGAGACCCAGTACTTC.

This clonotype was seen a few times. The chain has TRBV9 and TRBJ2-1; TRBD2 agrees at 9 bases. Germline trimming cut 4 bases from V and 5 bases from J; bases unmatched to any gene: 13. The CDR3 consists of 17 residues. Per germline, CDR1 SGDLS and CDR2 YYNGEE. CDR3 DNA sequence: TGTGCCAGCAGCCCTTCCCCGGGGCTAGCGGGGAACAATGAGCAGTTCTTC. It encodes CASSPSPGLAGNNEQFF.

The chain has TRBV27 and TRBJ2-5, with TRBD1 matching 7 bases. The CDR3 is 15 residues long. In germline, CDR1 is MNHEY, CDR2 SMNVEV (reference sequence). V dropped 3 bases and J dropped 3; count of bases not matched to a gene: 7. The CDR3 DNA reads TGTGCCAGCAGTTTGGTGAGGGGGCAGGAAGAGACCCAGTACTTC. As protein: CASSLVRGQEETQYF.

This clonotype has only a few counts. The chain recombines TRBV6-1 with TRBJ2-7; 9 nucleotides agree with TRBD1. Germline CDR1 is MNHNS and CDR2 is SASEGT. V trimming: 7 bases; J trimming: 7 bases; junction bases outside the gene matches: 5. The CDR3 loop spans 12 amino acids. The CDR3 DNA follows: TGTGCCAGCAATTTAGGACAGGGGGAGCAGTACTTC. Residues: CASNLGQGEQYF.

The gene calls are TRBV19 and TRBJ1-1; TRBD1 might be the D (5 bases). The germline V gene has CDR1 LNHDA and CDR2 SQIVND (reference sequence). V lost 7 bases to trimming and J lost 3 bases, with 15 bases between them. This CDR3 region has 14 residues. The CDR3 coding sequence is TGTGCCAGTACATGGGGGGATGGATACACTGAAGCTTTCTTT. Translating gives CASTWGDGYTEAFF.

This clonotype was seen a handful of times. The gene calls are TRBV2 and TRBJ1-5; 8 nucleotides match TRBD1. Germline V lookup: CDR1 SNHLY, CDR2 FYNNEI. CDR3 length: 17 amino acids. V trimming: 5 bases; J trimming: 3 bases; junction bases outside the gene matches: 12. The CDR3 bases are TGTGCCAGCAGTCGATTTTTGCGGACAGGGCACAATCAGCCCCAGCATTTT. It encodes CASSRFLRTGHNQPQHF.

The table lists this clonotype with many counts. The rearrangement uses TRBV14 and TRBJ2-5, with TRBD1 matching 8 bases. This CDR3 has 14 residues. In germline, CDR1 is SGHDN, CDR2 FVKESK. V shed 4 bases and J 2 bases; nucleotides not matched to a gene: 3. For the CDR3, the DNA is TGTGCCAGCAGCCCGCGGACAGGGCAAGAGACCCAGTACTTC. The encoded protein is CASSPRTGQETQYF.

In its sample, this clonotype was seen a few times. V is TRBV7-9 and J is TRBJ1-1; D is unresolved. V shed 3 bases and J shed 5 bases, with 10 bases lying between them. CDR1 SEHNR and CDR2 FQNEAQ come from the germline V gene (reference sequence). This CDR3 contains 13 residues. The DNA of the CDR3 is TGTGCCAGCAGCTTGTTAGGGATGACTGAAGCTTTCTTT. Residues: CASSLLGMTEAFF.

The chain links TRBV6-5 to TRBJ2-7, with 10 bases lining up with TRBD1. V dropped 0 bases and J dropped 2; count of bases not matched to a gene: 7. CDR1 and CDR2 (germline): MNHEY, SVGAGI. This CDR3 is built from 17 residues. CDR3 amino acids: CASSYSLPGTGAYEQYF. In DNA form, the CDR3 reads TGTGCCAGCAGTTACTCGCTTCCCGGGACAGGGGCCTACGAGCAGTACTTC.

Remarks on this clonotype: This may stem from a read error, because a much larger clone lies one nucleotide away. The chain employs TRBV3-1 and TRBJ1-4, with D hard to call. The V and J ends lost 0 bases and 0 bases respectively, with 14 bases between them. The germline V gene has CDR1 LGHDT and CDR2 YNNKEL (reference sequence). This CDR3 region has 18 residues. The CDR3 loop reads CASSQDLGSGTTNEKLFF. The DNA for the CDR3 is TGTGCCAGCAGCCAAGATCTCGGGTCAGGTACAACTAATGAAAAACTGTTTTTT.

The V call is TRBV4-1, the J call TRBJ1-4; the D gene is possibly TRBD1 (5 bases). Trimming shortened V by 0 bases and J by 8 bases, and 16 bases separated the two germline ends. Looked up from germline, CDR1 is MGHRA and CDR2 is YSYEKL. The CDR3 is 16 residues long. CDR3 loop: CASSQDTLQGREKLFF. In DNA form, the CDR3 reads TGCGCCAGCAGCCAAGATACGTTGCAGGGAAGAGAAAAACTGTTTTTT.

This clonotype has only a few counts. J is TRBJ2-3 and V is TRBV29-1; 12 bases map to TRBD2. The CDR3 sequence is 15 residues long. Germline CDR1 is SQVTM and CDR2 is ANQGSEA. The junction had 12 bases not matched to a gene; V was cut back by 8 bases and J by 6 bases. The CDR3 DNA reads TGCAGCTTCCAACTAGCGGGGGGCAGCGGGGATACGCAGTATTTT. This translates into CSFQLAGGSGDTQYF.

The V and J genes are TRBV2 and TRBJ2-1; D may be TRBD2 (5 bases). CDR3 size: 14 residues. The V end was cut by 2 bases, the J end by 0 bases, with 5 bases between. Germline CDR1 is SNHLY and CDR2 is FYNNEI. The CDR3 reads CASSETSSYNEQFF. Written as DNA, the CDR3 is TGTGCCAGCAGTGAAACTAGCTCCTACAATGAGCAGTTCTTC.